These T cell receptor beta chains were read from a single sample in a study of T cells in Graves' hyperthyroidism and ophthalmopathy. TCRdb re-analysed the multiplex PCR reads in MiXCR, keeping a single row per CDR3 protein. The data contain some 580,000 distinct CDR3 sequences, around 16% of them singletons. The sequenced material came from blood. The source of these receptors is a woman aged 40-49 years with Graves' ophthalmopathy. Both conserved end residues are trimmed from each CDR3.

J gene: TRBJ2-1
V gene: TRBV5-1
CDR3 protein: ASSLQGDNYNEQF

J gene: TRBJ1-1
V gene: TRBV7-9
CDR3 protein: ASSPGQGLRAF

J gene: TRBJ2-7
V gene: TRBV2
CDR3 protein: ASSPAGLSSYEQY

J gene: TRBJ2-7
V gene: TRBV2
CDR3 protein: ASSNRGHSYEQY

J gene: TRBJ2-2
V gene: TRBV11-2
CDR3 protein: ASSSTGSENTGELF

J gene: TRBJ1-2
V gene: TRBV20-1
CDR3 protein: SLSPSGGGYGYT

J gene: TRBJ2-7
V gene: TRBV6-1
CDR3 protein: ASTVAPTTYEQY

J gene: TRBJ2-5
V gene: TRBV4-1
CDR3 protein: ASSQGWHGGGARSGEGTQY

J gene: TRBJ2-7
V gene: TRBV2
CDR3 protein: ASSEALRDSSYEQY

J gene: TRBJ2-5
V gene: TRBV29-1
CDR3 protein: SVEGTLRRETQY

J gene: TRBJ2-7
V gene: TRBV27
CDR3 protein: ASSPNLSSYEQY

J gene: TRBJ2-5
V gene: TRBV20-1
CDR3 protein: SARLPQETQY

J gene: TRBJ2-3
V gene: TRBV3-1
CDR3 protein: ASSQRSDTQY

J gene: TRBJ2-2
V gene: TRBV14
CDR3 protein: ASSQQGARNGELF

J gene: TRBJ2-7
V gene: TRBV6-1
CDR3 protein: ASRPGHSYEQY

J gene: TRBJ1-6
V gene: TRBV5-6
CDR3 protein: ASSWRDWDSPLH

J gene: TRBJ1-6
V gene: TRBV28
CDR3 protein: ASSPPGMGGNSPLH

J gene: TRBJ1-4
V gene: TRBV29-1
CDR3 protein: SVEDGTYGNEKLF

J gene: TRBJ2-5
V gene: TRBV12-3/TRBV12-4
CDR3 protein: ASSLPGATRQETQY

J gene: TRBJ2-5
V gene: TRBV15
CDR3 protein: ATSRGGTLGGETQY

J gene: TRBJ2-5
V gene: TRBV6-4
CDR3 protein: ASSALAGAQETQY

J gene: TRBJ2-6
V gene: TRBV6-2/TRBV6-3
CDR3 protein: ASSRGPSSGANVLT

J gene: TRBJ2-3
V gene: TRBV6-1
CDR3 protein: ASSEQYGDSTDTQY

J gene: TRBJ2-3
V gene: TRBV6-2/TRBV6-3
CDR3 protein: ASSPTSGRTLPSDTQY

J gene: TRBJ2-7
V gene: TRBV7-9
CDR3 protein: ASSLPSTDEQY

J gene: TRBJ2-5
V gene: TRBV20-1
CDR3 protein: SATDPSPHRTQY

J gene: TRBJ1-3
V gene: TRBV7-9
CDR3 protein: ASSLVAILSGNTIY

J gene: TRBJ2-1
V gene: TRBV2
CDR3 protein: ASSDSGSRDEQF

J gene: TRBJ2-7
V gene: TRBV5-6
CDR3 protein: ASSGGLDQRLFYEQY

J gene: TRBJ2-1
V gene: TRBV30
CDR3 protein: AWTSGAGDNEQF

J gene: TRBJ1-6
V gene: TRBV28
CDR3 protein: ASSLPTGTNSPLH

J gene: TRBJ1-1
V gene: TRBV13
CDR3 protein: ASSSDERAEAF

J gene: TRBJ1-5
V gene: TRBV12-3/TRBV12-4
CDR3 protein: ASSRTREAQH

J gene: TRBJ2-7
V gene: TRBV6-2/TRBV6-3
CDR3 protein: ASSRGVPSYGQY

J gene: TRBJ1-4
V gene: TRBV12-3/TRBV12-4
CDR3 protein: ASSLLQGGTEKLF

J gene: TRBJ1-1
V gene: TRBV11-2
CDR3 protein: ASSLLGSLGSTEAF

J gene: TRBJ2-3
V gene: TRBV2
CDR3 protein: ASSESDFFLTDTQY

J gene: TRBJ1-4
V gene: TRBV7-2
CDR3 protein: ASSLQVLNEKLF

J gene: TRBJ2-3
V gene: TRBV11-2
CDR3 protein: ASSPPPNTRPDTQY

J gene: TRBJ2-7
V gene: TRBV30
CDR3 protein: AWGDRTYEQY

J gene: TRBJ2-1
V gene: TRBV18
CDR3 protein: ASSQTSGSNQF

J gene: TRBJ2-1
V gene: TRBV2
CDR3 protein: ASKGAGPTHEQF

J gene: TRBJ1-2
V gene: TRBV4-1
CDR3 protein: ASSQVGEGPGYT

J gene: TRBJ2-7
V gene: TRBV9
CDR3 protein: ASSVGGDSYEQY

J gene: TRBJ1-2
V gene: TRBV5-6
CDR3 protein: ASSIGRNGYT

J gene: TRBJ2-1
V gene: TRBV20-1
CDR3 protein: SAPYTGQTF

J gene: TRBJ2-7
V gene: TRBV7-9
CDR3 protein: ASTSSGTGSYEQY

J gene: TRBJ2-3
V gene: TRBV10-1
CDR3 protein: ASRPPTKAPGQEKTDTQY

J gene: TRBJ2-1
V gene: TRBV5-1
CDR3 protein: ASSLDGEAGYNEQF

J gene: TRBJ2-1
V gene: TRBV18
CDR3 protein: ASSPQSGRTYNEQF

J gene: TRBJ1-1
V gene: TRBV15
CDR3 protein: ATSRDRVARNTEAF

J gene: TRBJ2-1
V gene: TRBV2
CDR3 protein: ASSLAGVEQF

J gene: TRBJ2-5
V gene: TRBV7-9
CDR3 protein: ASSLGDYGYQETQY